Listed below are T cell receptor beta chains from one sample, sequenced in a study of shared clonotypes between healthy human individuals. The table came from immunoSEQ multiplex PCR; TCRdb's copy has only in-frame clones and leaves some out. This table holds approximately 2,300,000 clones, around 93% found once. The sequenced sample was naive CD4+ T cells from PBMCs. These receptors came from a man between 18 and 29 years old in good health. Some clones in this sample may be carry-over from other donors' samples. Both conserved end residues are part of each CDR3.

j_call v_call cdr3_aa
TRBJ2-5 TRBV29-1 CSGRVDLYQETQYF
TRBJ1-4 TRBV28 CASSPGGRGNEKLFF
NA TRBV18 CASSTGQGAYEQYF
TRBJ2-7 TRBV5-6 CASSLGPQVPPGVDEQYF
TRBJ1-1 TRBV2 CASSWGRPGAEAFF
TRBJ1-2 TRBV5-1 CASSSMDRNYGYTF
TRBJ2-7 TRBV28 CASNTGGSYEQYF
TRBJ2-5 TRBV5-4 CASSLGGFQETQYF
TRBJ1-1 TRBV28 CASSRQGAGGTEAFF
TRBJ2-1 TRBV11-1 CASSLAAQLASKQFF
TRBJ2-7 TRBV9 CANPEQYF
TRBJ1-1 TRBV6-1 CASSDEGWMNTEAFF
TRBJ2-3 TRBV5-1 CASSLRSALDTQYF
TRBJ2-7 TRBV6-1 CASSGETAQYF
TRBJ1-3 TRBV10-3 CAISVTLSGNTIYF
TRBJ2-5 TRBV30 CAWSGTGGLKTQYF
TRBJ1-2 TRBV7-3 CASSSPGDYGYTF
TRBJ2-7 TRBV28 CASSYLEQGSHEQYF
TRBJ1-4 TRBV30 CAWSVQGGEKLFF
TRBJ2-1 TRBV4-1 CASSRFTAGGSGNEQFF
TRBJ2-7 TRBV18 CASSSAGTSGREQYF
TRBJ1-5 TRBV2 CASSDGNQPQHF
TRBJ1-1 TRBV5-1 CASSWSGRGNTEAFF
TRBJ2-1 TRBV7-3 CASSNRRVTYNEQFF
TRBJ2-7 TRBV5-1 CASSTGQGGSYEQYF
TRBJ2-1 TRBV4-1 CASSQDSQRRYNEQFF
TRBJ2-3 TRBV14 CASSQIQGGTDTQYF
TRBJ2-7 TRBV30 CASARAYEQYF
TRBJ2-3 TRBV28 CASSLSLAGRTDTQYF
TRBJ2-2 TRBV5-6 CASSSFKGFDTGELFF
TRBJ2-7 TRBV28 CASRLGARRSAYEQYF
TRBJ2-1 TRBV6-4 CASRPSGRANEQFF
TRBJ1-4 TRBV5-1 CASSIDGTGYEKLFF
TRBJ2-5 TRBV18 CASSPQTSGRRQTQYF
TRBJ1-5 TRBV7-2 CASSFTDLYNQPQHF
TRBJ2-2 TRBV18 CASSADRGTGELFF
TRBJ2-1 TRBV4-2 CASSIGLAGGPLSYNEQFF
TRBJ1-2 TRBV19 CASSRGQFYGYTF
TRBJ2-7 TRBV5-4 CASSFYRTGIVYEQYF
TRBJ2-5 TRBV25-1 CASSPTGKQETQYF
TRBJ1-2 TRBV14 CASSYQFNYGYTF
TRBJ1-3 TRBV19 CASTGGSSGNTIYF
TRBJ2-1 TRBV29-1 CSVGGGGNEQFF
TRBJ2-1 TRBV5-1 CASWAGQGFNEQFF
TRBJ2-7 TRBV4-2 CASSQETAGGSYEQYF
TRBJ1-2 TRBV19 CASRNSGAYGYTF
TRBJ1-5 TRBV11-1 CASSLQGDQPQHF
TRBJ1-3 TRBV9 CASSVVGGTGNTIYF
TRBJ1-1 TRBV2 CASGSLGQGGTTEAFF
TRBJ2-7 TRBV5-4 CASSFEVGNSYEQYF
TRBJ2-3 TRBV6-6 CASSYSSSEQSDTQYF
TRBJ2-3 TRBV5-1 CASSLQGADTQYF
TRBJ2-2 TRBV5-1 CASSSWDTNTGELFF
TRBJ2-3 TRBV4-3 CASSQVGTDTQYF
TRBJ1-1 TRBV19 CASSFLDSRGAEAFF
TRBJ2-3 TRBV7-8 CASSRYAGTTVTDTQYF
TRBJ2-7 TRBV19 CASRSRGSYEQYF
TRBJ2-4 TRBV19 CASSTGPGQLAKNIQYF
TRBJ1-1 TRBV5-1 CASSLSSGAATEAFF